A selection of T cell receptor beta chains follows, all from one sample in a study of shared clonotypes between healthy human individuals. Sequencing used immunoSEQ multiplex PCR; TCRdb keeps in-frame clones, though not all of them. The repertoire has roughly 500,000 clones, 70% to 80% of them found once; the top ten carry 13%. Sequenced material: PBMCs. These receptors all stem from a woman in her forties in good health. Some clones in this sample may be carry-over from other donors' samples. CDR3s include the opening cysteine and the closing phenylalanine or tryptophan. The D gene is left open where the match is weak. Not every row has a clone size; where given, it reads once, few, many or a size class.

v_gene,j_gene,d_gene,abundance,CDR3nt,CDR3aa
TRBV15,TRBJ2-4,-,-,TGTGCCACCAGCAGGGAAGCCAGGGCTGGGGCCAAAAACATTCAGTACTTC,CATSREARAGAKNIQYF
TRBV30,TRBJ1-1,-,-,TGTGCCGGCAAATGGGGAAGGGCCACTGAAGCTTTCTTT,CAGKWGRATEAFF
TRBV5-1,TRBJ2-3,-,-,TGCGCCAGCAGCGCTCAGGGCAACACAGATACGCAGTATTTT,CASSAQGNTDTQYF
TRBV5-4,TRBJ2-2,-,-,TGTGCCAGCAGCTTGGGGAGGAACACCGGGGAGCTGTTTTTT,CASSLGRNTGELFF
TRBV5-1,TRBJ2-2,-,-,TGCGCCAGCAGCTTGGTTAGGGCTAGCGACAACGCGAACACCGGGGAGCTGTTTTTT,CASSLVRASDNANTGELFF
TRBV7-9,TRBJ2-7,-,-,TGTGCCAGCAGCTGGGAGGGGGCCGGAACCTACGAGCAGTACTTC,CASSWEGAGTYEQYF
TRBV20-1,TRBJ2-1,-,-,TGCAGTGCTTCTCAATACAATGAGCAGTTCTTC,CSASQYNEQFF
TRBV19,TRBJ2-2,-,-,TGTGCCAGTAGTAGAGGTGGGAGTAATACCGGGGAGCTGTTTTTT,CASSRGGSNTGELFF
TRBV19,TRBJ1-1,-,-,TGTGCCAGTAGTGCCAATACAGGGAGAGGCACTGAAGCTTTCTTT,CASSANTGRGTEAFF
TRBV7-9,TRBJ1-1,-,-,TGTGCCAGCAGCTTAGGAGGAGGGACAGAAGCTTTCTTT,CASSLGGGTEAFF
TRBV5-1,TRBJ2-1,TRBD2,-,TGCGCCAGCAGACCGGGACTAGCGGGACCTGATGAGCAGTTCTTC,CASRPGLAGPDEQFF
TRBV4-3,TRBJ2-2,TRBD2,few,TGCGCCAGCAGCCGGACTAGCGGGAGGGCCGGCGGGGAGCTGTTTTTT,CASSRTSGRAGGELFF
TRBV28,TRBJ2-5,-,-,TGTGCCAGCAGCCGGAGAAACGGAGAGACCCAGTACTTC,CASSRRNGETQYF
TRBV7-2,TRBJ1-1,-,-,TGTGCCAGCAGCTTATGGGGGGGTCGGAACACTGAAGCTTTCTTT,CASSLWGGRNTEAFF
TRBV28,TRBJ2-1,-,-,TGTGCCAGCAGTCGAGGGACCCGGCAGTTCTTC,CASSRGTRQFF
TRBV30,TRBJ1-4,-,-,TGTGCCTGGAGTAGGGGGTTTGGTGAAAAACTGTTTTTT,CAWSRGFGEKLFF
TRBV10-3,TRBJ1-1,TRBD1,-,TGTGCCATCAGGGGGACAGGGGTGAACACTGAAGCTTTCTTT,CAIRGTGVNTEAFF
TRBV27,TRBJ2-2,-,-,TGTGCCAGCAGTTTCTCGTTCGCGAACACCGGGGAGCTGTTTTTT,CASSFSFANTGELFF
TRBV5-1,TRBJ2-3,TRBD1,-,TGCGCCAGCAGCGCCGGGACAGGGACCGATACGCAGTATTTT,CASSAGTGTDTQYF
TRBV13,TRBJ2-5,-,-,TGTGCCAGCAGCCCCCTAATGGGGCAAGAGACCCAGTACTTC,CASSPLMGQETQYF
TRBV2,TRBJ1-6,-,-,TGTGCCAGCACGGGCGTGAGCTCCTATAATTCACCCCTCCACTTT,CASTGVSSYNSPLHF
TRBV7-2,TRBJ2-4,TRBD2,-,TGTGCCAGCAGCCCCTTAGCGGGAGGGCAGTACTTC,CASSPLAGGQYF
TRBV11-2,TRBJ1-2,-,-,TGTGCCAGCAGCTTAGGGGGGAACTATGGCTACACCTTC,CASSLGGNYGYTF
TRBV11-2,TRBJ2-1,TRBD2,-,TGTGCCAGCAGCTTAGCAGCGGGAGGGTACAATGAGCAGTTCTTC,CASSLAAGGYNEQFF
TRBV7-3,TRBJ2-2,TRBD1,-,TGTGCCAGCAGCCCCCCCTCAGGGACAGTCGCGAACACCGGGGAGCTGTTTTTT,CASSPPSGTVANTGELFF
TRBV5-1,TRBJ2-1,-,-,TGCGCCAGCGGCTCGGGACCTTGGGGACTGCAGTTCTTC,CASGSGPWGLQFF
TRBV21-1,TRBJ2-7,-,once,TGTGCCAGCAATCAAGGGTGTGCTTTGGGCACTAGCGGGAGTTTGTCTGACGAGCAGTACTTC,CASNQGCALGTSGSLSDEQYF
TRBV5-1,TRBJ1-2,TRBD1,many,TGCGCCAGCAGTCCCACAGGGGACACGGCCTATGGCTACACCTTC,CASSPTGDTAYGYTF
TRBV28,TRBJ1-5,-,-,TGTGCCAGCAGTCGATCGGGGGCCGGTATTCAGCCCCAGCATTTT,CASSRSGAGIQPQHF
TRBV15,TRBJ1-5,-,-,TGTGCCACCAGCAGAGAGTCAGGGGTCAATCAGCCCCAGCATTTT,CATSRESGVNQPQHF
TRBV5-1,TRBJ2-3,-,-,TGCGCCAGCAGCTTGGACAGAATCACAGATACGCAGTATTTT,CASSLDRITDTQYF
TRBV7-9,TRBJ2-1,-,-,TGTGCCAGCAGCTCCTACATCCAACCCGACGGACACAATGAGCAGTTCTTC,CASSSYIQPDGHNEQFF
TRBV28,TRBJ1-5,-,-,TGTGCCAGCAGTCTAGGTCAGGGTTTCGAGCGGTATCAGCCCCAGCATTTT,CASSLGQGFERYQPQHF
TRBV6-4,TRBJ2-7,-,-,TGTGCCAGCGACCCGGGACTGACCTACGAGCAGTACTTC,CASDPGLTYEQYF
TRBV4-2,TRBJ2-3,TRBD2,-,TGTGCCAGCAGTGGGGGGGACAGCACAGATACGCAGTATTTT,CASSGGDSTDTQYF
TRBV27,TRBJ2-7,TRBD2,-,TGTGCCAGCAGTTTAACCCATGCGGGAGCAAGGGTCGAGCAGTACTTC,CASSLTHAGARVEQYF
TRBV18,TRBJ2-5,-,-,TGTGCCAGCTCACGGCTTGGGGAGACCCAGTACTTC,CASSRLGETQYF
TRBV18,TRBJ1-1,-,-,TGTGCCAGCTCACCACCGGGACACAGGAACACTGAAGCTTTCTTT,CASSPPGHRNTEAFF
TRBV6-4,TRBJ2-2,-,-,TGTGCCAGCAGTGACTCGTCAAGGACTGCCGGGGAGCTGTTTTTT,CASSDSSRTAGELFF
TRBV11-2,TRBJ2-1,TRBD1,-,TGTGCCAGCAGCCCAGGCGGGACAGGTTATCATGAGCAGTTCTTC,CASSPGGTGYHEQFF
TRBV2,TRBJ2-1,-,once,TGTGCCAGCAACCCCGACAGGTACAATGAGCAGTTCTTC,CASNPDRYNEQFF
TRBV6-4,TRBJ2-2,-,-,TGTGCCAGCAGTGACGGGGGGTCTACCGGGGAGCTGTTTTTT,CASSDGGSTGELFF
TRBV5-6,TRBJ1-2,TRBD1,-,TGTGCCAGCAGCCCCGGGACAGGCCGAGGCTATGGCTACACCTTC,CASSPGTGRGYGYTF
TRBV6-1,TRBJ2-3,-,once,TGTGCCAGCAGTGACGCCGCGGATACGCAGTATTTT,CASSDAADTQYF
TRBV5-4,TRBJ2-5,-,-,TGTGCCAGCAGCCGGACAGCGACACAAGAGACCCAGTACTTC,CASSRTATQETQYF
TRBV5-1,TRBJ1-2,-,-,TGCGCCAGCAGCCGGACGGTCGCTAACTATGGCTACACCTTC,CASSRTVANYGYTF